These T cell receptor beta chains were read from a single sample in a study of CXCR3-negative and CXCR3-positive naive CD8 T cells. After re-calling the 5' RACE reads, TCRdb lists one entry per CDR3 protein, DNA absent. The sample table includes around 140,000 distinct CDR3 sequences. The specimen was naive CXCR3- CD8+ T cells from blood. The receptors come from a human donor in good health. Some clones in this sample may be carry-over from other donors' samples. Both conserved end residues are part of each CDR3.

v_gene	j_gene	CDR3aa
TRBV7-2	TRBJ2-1	CASSTYETHEQFF
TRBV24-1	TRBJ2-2	CATSDSKDYTGELFF
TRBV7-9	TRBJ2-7	CASSPDPGTSYEQYF
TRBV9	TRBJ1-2	CASSAGTGTQKIHGYTF
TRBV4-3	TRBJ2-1	CASSHSVATGNEQFF
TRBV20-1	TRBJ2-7	CSAGGVSYAQYF
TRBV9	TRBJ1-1	CASSQGTNTEAFF
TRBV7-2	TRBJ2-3	CASSLASTDTQYF
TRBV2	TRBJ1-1	CASSELGGRDTEAFF
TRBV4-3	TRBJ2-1	CASSQEIPNKLLYNEQFF
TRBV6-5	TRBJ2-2	CATTTTQGSGVGELFF
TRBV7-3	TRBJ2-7	CASSLGGGQGRAYEQYF
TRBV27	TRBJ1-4	CASSFNTLNEKLFF
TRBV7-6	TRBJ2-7	CASSAGPTYEQYF
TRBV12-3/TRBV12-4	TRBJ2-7	CATSPEGPSGRIYEQYF
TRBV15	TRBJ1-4	CATSIGRGNEKLFF
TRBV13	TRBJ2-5	CASSTGGPGETQYF
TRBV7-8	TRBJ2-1	CASSLAAGGRYEQFF